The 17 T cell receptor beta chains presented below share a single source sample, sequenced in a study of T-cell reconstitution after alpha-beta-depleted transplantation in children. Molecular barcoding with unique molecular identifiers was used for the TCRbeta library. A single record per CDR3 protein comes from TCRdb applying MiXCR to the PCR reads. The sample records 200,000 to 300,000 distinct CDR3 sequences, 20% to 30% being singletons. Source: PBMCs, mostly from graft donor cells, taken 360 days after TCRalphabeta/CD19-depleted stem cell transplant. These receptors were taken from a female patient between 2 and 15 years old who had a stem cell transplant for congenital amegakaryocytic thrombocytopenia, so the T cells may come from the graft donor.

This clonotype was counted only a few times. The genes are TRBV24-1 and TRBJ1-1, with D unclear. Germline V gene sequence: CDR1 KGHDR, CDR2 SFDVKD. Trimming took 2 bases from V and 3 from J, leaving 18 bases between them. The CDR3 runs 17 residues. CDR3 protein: CATSDYGGTWEDTEAFF. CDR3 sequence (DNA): TGTGCCACCAGTGATTATGGTGGAACCTGGGAGGACACTGAAGCTTTCTTT.

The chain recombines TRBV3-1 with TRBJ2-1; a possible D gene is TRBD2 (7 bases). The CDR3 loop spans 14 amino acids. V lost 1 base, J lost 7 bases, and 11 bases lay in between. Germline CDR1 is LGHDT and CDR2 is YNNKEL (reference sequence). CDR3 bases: TGTGCCAGCAGCCAAGTGGGGGGGCTTAATGAGCAGTTCTTC. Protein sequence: CASSQVGGLNEQFF.

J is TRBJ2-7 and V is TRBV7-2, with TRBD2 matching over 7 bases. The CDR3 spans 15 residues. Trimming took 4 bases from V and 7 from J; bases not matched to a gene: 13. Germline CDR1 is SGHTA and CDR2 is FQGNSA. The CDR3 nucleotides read TGTGCCAGCAGCTCTGGCCGGGACTACCGATTGGAGCAGTACTTC. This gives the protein CASSSGRDYRLEQYF.

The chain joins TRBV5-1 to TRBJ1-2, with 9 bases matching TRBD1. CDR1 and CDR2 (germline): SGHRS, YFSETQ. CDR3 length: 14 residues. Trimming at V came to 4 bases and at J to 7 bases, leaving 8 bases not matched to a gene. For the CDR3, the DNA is TGCGCCAGCAGCACGACAGGGGGTCCCTTTGGCTACACCTTC. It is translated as CASSTTGGPFGYTF.

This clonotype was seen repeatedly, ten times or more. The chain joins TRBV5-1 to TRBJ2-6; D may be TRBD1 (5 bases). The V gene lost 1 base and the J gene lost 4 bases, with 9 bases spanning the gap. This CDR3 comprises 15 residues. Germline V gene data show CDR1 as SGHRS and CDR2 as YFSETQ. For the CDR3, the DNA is TGCGCCAGCAGCTTGCAGGGTACCGGGGCCAACGTCCTGACTTTC. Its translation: CASSLQGTGANVLTF.

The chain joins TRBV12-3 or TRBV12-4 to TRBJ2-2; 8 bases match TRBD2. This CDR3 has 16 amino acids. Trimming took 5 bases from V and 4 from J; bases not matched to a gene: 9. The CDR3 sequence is CASSRRGAARTGELFF. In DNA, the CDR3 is TGTGCCAGCAGTCGGCGGGGGGCGGCCCGCACCGGGGAGCTGTTTTTT.

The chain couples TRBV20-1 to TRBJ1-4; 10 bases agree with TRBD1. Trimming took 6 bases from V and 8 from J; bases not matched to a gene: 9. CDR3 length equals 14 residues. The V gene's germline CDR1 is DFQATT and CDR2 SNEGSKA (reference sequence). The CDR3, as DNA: TGCAGTGCAAGACAGGGGGCTGACAACGAAAAACTGTTTTTT. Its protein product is CSARQGADNEKLFF.

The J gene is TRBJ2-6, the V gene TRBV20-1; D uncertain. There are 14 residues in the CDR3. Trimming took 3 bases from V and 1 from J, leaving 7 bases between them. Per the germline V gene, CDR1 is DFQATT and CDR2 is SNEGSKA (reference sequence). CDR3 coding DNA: TGCAGTGCTAGTGGGGTGTCTGGGGCCAACGTCCTGACTTTC. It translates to CSASGVSGANVLTF.

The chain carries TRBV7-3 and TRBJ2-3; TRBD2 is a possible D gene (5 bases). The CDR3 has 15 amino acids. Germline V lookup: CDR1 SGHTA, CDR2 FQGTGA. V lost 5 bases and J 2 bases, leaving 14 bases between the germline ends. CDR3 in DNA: TGTGCCAGCAGCCCCTTTCTAGCAGCCACAGATACGCAGTATTTT. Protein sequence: CASSPFLAATDTQYF.

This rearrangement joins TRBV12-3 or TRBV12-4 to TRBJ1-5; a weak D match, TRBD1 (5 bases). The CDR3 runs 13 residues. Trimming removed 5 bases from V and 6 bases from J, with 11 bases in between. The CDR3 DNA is TGTGCCAGCAGTCCCAGGGAGGCTCAGCCCCAGCATTTT. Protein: CASSPREAQPQHF.

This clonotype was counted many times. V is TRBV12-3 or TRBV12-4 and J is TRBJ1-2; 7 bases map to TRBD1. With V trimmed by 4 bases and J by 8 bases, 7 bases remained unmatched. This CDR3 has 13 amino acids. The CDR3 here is CASSSRTGGGYTF. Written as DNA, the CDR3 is TGTGCCAGCAGTTCCAGGACAGGCGGGGGCTACACCTTC.

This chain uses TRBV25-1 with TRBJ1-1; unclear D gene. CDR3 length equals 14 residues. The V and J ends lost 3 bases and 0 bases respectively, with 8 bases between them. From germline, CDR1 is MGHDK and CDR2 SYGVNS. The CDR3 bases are TGTGCCAGCAGTGATATAGACCTGAACACTGAAGCTTTCTTT. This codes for CASSDIDLNTEAFF.

CDR3: CASSHLGASSTDTQYF. The CDR3 nucleotides are TGTGCCAGCAGCCACCTTGGAGCCTCTAGCACAGATACGCAGTATTTT. The V and J genes are TRBV7-9 and TRBJ2-3; D is unresolved. V was trimmed by 5 bases and J by 0 bases, leaving 15 bases between them. CDR3 length: 16 residues. Germline CDR1 and CDR2: SEHNR and FQNEAQ (reference sequence).

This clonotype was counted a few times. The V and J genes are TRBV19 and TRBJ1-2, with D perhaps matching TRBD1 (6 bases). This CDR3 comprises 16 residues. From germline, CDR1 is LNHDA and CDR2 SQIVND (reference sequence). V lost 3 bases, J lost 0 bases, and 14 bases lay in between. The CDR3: CASSIQGREANYGYTF. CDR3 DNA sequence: TGTGCCAGTAGTATCCAGGGGCGAGAAGCTAACTATGGCTACACCTTC.

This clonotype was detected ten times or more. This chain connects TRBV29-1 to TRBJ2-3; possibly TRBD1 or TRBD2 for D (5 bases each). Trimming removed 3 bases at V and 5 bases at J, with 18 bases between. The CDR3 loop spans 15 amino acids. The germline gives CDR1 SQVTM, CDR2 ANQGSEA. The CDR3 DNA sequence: TGCAGCGTTGACGTCACCGGTGTTGGGGGAGATACGCAGTATTTT. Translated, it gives CSVDVTGVGGDTQYF.

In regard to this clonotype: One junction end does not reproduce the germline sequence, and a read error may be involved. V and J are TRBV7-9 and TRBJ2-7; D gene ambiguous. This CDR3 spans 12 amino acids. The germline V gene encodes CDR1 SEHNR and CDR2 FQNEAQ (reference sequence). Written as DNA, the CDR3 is TGTGCCAGCAGCTTAGACGGGTACGGGCAGTACTTC. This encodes CASSLDGYGQYF.

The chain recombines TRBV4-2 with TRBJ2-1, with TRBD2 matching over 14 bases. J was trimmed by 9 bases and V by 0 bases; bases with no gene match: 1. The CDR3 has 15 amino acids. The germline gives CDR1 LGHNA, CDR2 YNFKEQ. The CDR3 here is CASSQDGLAGGEQFF. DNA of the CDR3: TGTGCCAGCAGCCAAGATGGACTAGCGGGAGGTGAGCAGTTCTTC.